The source of this T cell receptor (beta chain) is a study of response to subunit inactivated influenza vaccine. Study outcomes and limitations: With each seasonal influenza vaccination, the authors suggested, few new T cells are recruited.

For this clonotype: No antigen is known for it.

MiXCR was run by TCRdb on the RT-PCR reads, yielding one entry per CDR3 protein. Here the sample spans around 790,000 distinct CDR3 sequences, less than 25% being singletons. The material was PBMCs from blood, obtained about 5 days after vaccination. The receptor comes from a man between 45 and 60 years old who received an inactivated influenza vaccine.

The CDR3: CSAYGTGYTF. CDR3 coding DNA: TGCAGTGCCTATGGGACCGGCTACACCTTC. The J gene is TRBJ1-2, the V gene TRBV20-1, with a possible D match to TRBD1 (5 bases). The germline CDR1 and CDR2 sequences are DFQATT and SNEGSKA (reference sequence). Trimming stripped 6 bases from V and 8 bases from J, with 10 bases between. The CDR3 has 10 amino acids.